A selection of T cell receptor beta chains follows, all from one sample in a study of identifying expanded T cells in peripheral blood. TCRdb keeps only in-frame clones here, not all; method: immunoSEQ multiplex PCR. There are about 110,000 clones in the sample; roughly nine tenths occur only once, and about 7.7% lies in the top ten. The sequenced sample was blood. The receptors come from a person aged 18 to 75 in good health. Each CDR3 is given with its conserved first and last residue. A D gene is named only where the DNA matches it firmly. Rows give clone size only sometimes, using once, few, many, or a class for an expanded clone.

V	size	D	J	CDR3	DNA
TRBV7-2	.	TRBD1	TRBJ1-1	CASRPDRGRMNTEAFF	TGTGCCAGCAGACCGGACAGGGGGCGGATGAACACTGAAGCTTTCTTT
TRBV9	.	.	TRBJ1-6	CASSVEDSFNSPLHF	TGTGCCAGCAGCGTAGAGGACAGCTTTAATTCACCCCTCCACTTT
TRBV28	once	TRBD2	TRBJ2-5	CASSFSWGGQETQYF	TGTGCCAGCAGTTTCTCCTGGGGGGGCCAAGAGACCCAGTACTTC
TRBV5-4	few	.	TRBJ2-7	CASSPDRQGISEQYF	TGTGCCAGCAGCCCTGATCGGCAGGGGATCTCCGAGCAGTACTTC
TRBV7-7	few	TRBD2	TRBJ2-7	CASSPGLAGGPREQYF	TGTGCCAGCAGCCCCGGACTAGCGGGAGGGCCCCGCGAGCAGTACTTC
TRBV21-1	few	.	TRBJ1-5	CASSKDSQGDQPQHF	TGTGCCAGCAGCAAAGATTCACAGGGGGATCAGCCCCAGCATTTT
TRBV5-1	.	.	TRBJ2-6	CASSFSQEANVLTF	TGCGCCAGCAGCTTCAGTCAGGAGGCCAACGTCCTGACTTTC
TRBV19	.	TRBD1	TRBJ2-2	CASSWDRGTGELFF	TGTGCCAGTAGTTGGGACAGGGGCACCGGGGAGCTGTTTTTT
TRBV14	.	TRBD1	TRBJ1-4	CASSTDRGGEKLFF	TGTGCCAGCAGTACGGACAGGGGTGGAGAAAAACTGTTTTTT
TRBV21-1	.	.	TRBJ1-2	CASSAGRRTVNYGYTF	TGTGCCAGCAGCGCGGGGCGCAGGACGGTTAACTATGGCTACACCTTC
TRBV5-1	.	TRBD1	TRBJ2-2	CASMKIPGQGARMNTGELFF	TGCGCCAGCATGAAAATCCCGGGACAGGGGGCCCGGATGAACACCGGGGAGCTGTTTTTT
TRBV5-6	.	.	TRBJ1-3	CASSLDGGYSGNTIYF	TGTGCCAGCAGCCTTGACGGGGGCTACTCTGGAAACACCATATATTTT
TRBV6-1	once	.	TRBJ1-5	CASSERGGNQPQHF	TGTGCCAGCAGTGAACGAGGGGGGAATCAGCCCCAGCATTTT
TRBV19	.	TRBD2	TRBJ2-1	CASSGLAGGLNEQFF	TGTGCCAGTAGCGGACTAGCGGGAGGGCTCAATGAGCAGTTCTTC
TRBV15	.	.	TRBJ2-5	CATSRDQGPEETQYF	TGTGCCACCAGCAGAGATCAGGGCCCCGAAGAGACCCAGTACTTC
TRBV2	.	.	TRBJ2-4	CASKHGGRVNIQYF	TGTGCCAGCAAACACGGTGGACGAGTAAACATTCAGTACTTC
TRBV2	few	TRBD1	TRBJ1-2	CASSEEGTGDSSGYTF	TGTGCCAGCAGTGAAGAAGGGACAGGGGATAGCTCTGGCTACACCTTC
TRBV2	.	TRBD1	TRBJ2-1	CASSDWTGGGNEQFF	TGTGCCAGCAGTGACTGGACAGGGGGGGGCAATGAGCAGTTCTTC
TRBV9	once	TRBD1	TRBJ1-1	CASSEEGAGNTEAFF	TGTGCCAGCAGCGAGGAGGGGGCAGGAAACACTGAAGCTTTCTTT
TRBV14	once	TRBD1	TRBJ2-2	CASSQPQGRFNTGELFF	TGTGCCAGCAGCCAACCACAGGGGCGATTTAACACCGGGGAGCTGTTTTTT
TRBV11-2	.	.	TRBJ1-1	CASSLDLSSEAFF	TGTGCCAGCAGCTTAGATCTGAGTAGTGAAGCTTTCTTT
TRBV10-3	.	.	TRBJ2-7	CAISESRGTLYEQYF	TGTGCCATCAGTGAGTCCCGGGGGACCCTCTACGAGCAGTACTTC
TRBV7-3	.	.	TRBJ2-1	CASGIGNYNEQFF	TGTGCCAGCGGAATTGGAAACTACAATGAGCAGTTCTTC
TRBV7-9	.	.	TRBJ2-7	CASSQRQSYEQYF	TGTGCCAGCAGTCAGAGACAGTCCTACGAGCAGTACTTC
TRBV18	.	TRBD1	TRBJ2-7	CASSPGQGTYEQYF	TGTGCCAGCTCACCGGGACAGGGGACCTACGAGCAGTACTTC
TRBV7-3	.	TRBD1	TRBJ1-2	CASSFDRGPAYGYTF	TGTGCCAGCAGCTTCGACAGGGGGCCGGCCTATGGCTACACCTTC
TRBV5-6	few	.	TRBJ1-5	CASSTIQTGSNQPQHF	TGTGCCAGCAGCACTATACAGACCGGTAGCAATCAGCCCCAGCATTTT
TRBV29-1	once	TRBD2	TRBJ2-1	CSVELTREGQYYNEQFF	TGCAGCGTTGAACTAACGCGGGAGGGCCAATACTACAATGAGCAGTTCTTC
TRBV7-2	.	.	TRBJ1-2	CASSLTGTFRGYTF	TGTGCCAGCAGCCTTACAGGGACCTTTCGTGGCTACACCTTC
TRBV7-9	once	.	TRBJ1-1	CASSSQLSTEAFF	TGTGCCAGCAGCTCCCAACTGAGCACTGAAGCTTTCTTT
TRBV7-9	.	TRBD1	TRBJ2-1	CASSQGVIENSYNEQFF	TGTGCCAGCAGCCAGGGGGTGATAGAGAACTCCTACAATGAGCAGTTCTTC
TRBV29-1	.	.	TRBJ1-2	CSHLDGYGYTF	TGCAGCCACTTGGACGGGTATGGCTACACCTTC
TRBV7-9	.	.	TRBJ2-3	CASKRDFTDTQYF	TGTGCCAGCAAAAGAGACTTCACAGATACGCAGTATTTT
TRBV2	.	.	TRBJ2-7	CASSPSYEQYF	TGTGCCAGCAGTCCCTCCTACGAGCAGTACTTC
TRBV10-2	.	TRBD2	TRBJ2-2	CASSDSAGAGINTGELFF	TGCGCCAGCAGTGATAGTGCGGGAGCGGGTATAAACACCGGGGAGTTGTTTTTT
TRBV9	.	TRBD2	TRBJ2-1	CASSLSGGSYNEQFF	TGTGCCAGCAGCCTTAGCGGGGGCTCCTACAATGAGCAGTTCTTC
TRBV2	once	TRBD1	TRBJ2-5	CASDRVRETQYF	TGTGCCAGCGACAGGGTACGGGAGACCCAGTACTTC
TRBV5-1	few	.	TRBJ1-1	CASSHNDRLGLAFF	TGCGCCAGCAGTCATAATGACAGGCTGGGGTTAGCTTTCTTT
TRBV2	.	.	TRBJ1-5	CASRAAGDSNQPQHF	TGTGCCAGCAGGGCCGCAGGGGATAGCAATCAGCCCCAGCATTTT
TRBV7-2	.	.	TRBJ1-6	CASSLANSPLHF	TGTGCCAGCAGCTTAGCAAATTCACCCCTCCACTTT